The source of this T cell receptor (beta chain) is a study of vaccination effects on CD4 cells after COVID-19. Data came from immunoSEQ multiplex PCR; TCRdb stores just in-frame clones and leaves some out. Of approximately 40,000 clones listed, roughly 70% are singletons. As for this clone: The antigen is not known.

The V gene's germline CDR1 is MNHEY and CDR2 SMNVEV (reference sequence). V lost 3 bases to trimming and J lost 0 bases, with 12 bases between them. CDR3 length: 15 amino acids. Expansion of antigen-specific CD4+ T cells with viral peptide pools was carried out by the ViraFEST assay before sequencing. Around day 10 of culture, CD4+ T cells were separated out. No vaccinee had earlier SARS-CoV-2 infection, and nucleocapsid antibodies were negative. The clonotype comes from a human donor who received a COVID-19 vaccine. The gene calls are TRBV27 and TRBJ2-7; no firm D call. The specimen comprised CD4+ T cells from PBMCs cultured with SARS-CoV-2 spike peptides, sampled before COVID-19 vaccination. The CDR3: CASSFTSLNSYEQYF. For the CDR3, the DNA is TGTGCCAGCAGTTTCACGAGTCTAAACTCCTACGAGCAGTACTTC.